This T cell receptor beta chain is from a study of CD8 T cells in Susac syndrome. Study-wide context: Sequencing included Susac syndrome patients, six of them with active disease and roughly eight in remission.

RNA amounts of about 0.5 to 1 ug underwent reverse transcription with random hexamers. Across 54 Vbeta and 13 Jbeta, TCR beta CDR3 was amplified with immunoSEQ multiplex PCR. TCRdb processed the immunoSEQ multiplex PCR reads anew with MiXCR; each CDR3 protein has one entry. The sample comprises approximately 180,000 distinct CDR3 sequences, about 95% of which are singletons, and around 0.095% rests with the top ten. Patients with Susac syndrome showed fulfilment of recently defined diagnostic criteria for definite or probable disease. V was clipped by 4 bases and J by 1 base; unmatched bases: 4. This CDR3 has 15 residues. The V gene's germline CDR1 is SGHAT and CDR2 FQNNGV.

This rearrangement joins TRBV11-2 to TRBJ2-7; TRBD2 aligns across 10 bases. What was sequenced was CD4+ T cells from PBMCs. This TCR derives from a human donor with Susac syndrome. The CDR3 here is CASSSSGSLSYEQYF. The CDR3 bases are TGTGCCAGCAGCTCTAGCGGGAGTCTTTCCTACGAGCAGTACTTC.